The rows below give T cell receptor beta chains drawn from one sample of a study of blood T cell repertoires in COVID-19. Sequencing used immunoSEQ multiplex PCR; TCRdb keeps in-frame clones, though not all of them. The data show 32,000 or so clones, approximately 86% seen once. The sequencing sample was made of peripheral blood. The receptors originated from a man aged 70-80 years with acute or convalescent COVID-19. Each CDR3 is given with its conserved first and last residue. Fields, in order: clone size, V gene, J gene, D gene, CDR3 DNA, CDR3 protein. D genes are given only for firm matches. Some rows have no size entry. The others give once, few or many, or a class for an expanded clone.

-,TRBV7-3,TRBJ1-1,TRBD1,TGTGCCAGCAGACCCACAGGGGGCGTTGGCACTGAAGCTTTCTTT,CASRPTGGVGTEAFF
-,TRBV12-3/TRBV12-4,TRBJ2-7,TRBD1,TGTGCCAGCAGTCGGGACAGGGGCAGCGAGCAGTACTTC,CASSRDRGSEQYF
-,TRBV7-9,TRBJ1-6,TRBD1,TGTGCCAGCAGCTTAGGGACAGGTCCAAGCTCCTATAATTCACCCCTCCACTTT,CASSLGTGPSSYNSPLHF
-,TRBV5-1,TRBJ2-7,-,TGCGCCAGCAGTGGGGACACTAACTCCTACGAGCAGTACTTC,CASSGDTNSYEQYF
-,TRBV27,TRBJ1-6,-,TGTGCCAGCAGTTTAGGTCAGGATAATTCACCCCTCCACTTT,CASSLGQDNSPLHF
-,TRBV6-1,TRBJ2-7,-,TGTGCCAGCAGTGAGTCGGGGTTATCTTACGAGCAGTACTTC,CASSESGLSYEQYF
-,TRBV7-2,TRBJ1-5,-,TGTGCCAGCAGCTTAGATAGGGGTTGGCAGCCCCAGCATTTT,CASSLDRGWQPQHF
-,TRBV7-9,TRBJ1-6,-,TGTGCCAGCAGCAGAGGCGGTAATTCACCCCTCCACTTT,CASSRGGNSPLHF
-,TRBV6-6,TRBJ1-3,TRBD1,TGTGCCAGCAGTTCGACAGGGAACTCTGGAAACACCATATATTTT,CASSSTGNSGNTIYF
-,TRBV5-1,TRBJ2-2,TRBD2,TGCGCCAGCAGCTTTTCTGTAGCGGGGGACACCGGGGAGCTGTTTTTT,CASSFSVAGDTGELFF
-,TRBV10-3,TRBJ2-2,TRBD1,TGTGCCATCAGTTCGACAGGGGTATTCACCGGGGAGCTGTTTTTT,CAISSTGVFTGELFF
few,TRBV6-5,TRBJ2-5,-,TGTGCCAGCAGTTACCGAGGGGCAGGAGGGGAGACCCAGTACTTC,CASSYRGAGGETQYF
-,TRBV29-1,TRBJ2-7,TRBD1,TGCAGCGGGGGGACAGGGGACGGCGAGCAGTACTTC,CSGGTGDGEQYF
-,TRBV20-1,TRBJ2-1,-,TGCAGTGCTAGTTTCACAGGGGATAGCGGCGTCACTGAGCAGTTCTTC,CSASFTGDSGVTEQFF
-,TRBV28,TRBJ2-1,-,TGTGCCAGCAGTTTACCAGGGTTCAATGAGCAGTTCTTC,CASSLPGFNEQFF
-,TRBV25-1,TRBJ1-5,-,TGTGCCAGCAGTGCCCCCGGGGGTGGTAAGCCCCAGCATTTT,CASSAPGGGKPQHF
-,TRBV14,TRBJ1-4,-,TGTGCCAGCAGCCAAGGGGGCGAAAAACTGTTTTTT,CASSQGGEKLFF
-,TRBV9,TRBJ2-7,-,TGTGCCAGCAGCGCCGGACAGTGGAGGGAGCAGTACTTC,CASSAGQWREQYF
-,TRBV2,TRBJ1-4,-,TGTGCCAGCTCAGATAGAGGGGAAAAACTGTTTTTT,CASSDRGEKLFF
-,TRBV5-1,TRBJ2-3,-,TGCGCCAGCAGCCTGGACCCTATCATCGATACGCAGTATTTT,CASSLDPIIDTQYF
-,TRBV19,TRBJ2-1,-,TGTGCCAGTAGTCCGCGGACAGCCAAGGTTCAGAATGAGCAGTTCTTC,CASSPRTAKVQNEQFF
-,TRBV7-9,TRBJ2-7,TRBD1,TGTGCCAGCAGCTTAGGGGACAGCGGCTACGAGCAGTACTTC,CASSLGDSGYEQYF
-,TRBV28,TRBJ1-1,-,TGTGCCAGTTATCAGGGGAGAGCTTTCTTT,CASYQGRAFF
once,TRBV5-1,TRBJ2-1,TRBD2,TGCGCCAGCATCGCGACTAGCGGGTACAATGAGCAGTTCTTC,CASIATSGYNEQFF
-,TRBV4-1,TRBJ2-7,-,TGCGCCAGCAGCCAAGATGGGGCAGGATGGTCCTACGAGCAGTACTTC,CASSQDGAGWSYEQYF
-,TRBV30,TRBJ2-7,TRBD1,TGTGCCTGGGGCCATCCGGGACAGGGTACCGACGAGCAGTACTTC,CAWGHPGQGTDEQYF
-,TRBV30,TRBJ1-5,-,TGTGCGATGGACGCGGGGAGCAATCAGCCCCAGCATTTT,CAMDAGSNQPQHF
-,TRBV7-9,TRBJ1-5,-,TGTGCCAGCAGCTTAGAAAGTACAGGTAGCAATCAGCCCCAGCATTTT,CASSLESTGSNQPQHF
-,TRBV7-2,TRBJ2-7,-,TGTGCCAGCAGCTCTCCCCCGGAGGAATTAAATCCCTCCTACGAGCAGTACTTC,CASSSPPEELNPSYEQYF
few,TRBV7-2,TRBJ1-5,-,TGTGCCAGCAGCTTACAGGGACAGCCCCAGCATTTT,CASSLQGQPQHF
-,TRBV19,TRBJ2-2,-,TGTGCCAGTAGTATAGGGGTTTCGACCGAGGACACCGGGGAGCTGTTTTTT,CASSIGVSTEDTGELFF
-,TRBV27,TRBJ1-6,-,TGTGCCAGCAGTTCCTGGTCGCACAGACAACTCCACTTT,CASSSWSHRQLHF
-,TRBV6-5,TRBJ2-3,TRBD2,TGTGCCAGCAGTAATAGCGGGGGCCCAGATACGCAGTATTTT,CASSNSGGPDTQYF
-,TRBV4-1,TRBJ2-2,-,TGCGCCAGCAGCCATGGAAGGATCCGGAAGGGGCCCGGGGAGCTGTTTTTT,CASSHGRIRKGPGELFF
-,TRBV6-5,TRBJ1-2,-,TGTGCCAGCAGCTTACACGAACCTCTCAACTATGGCTACACCTTC,CASSLHEPLNYGYTF
few,TRBV4-3,TRBJ1-5,-,TGCGCCAGCAGCCAAAGAGTTGATCAGCCCCAGCATTTT,CASSQRVDQPQHF
once,TRBV18,TRBJ1-5,-,TGTGCCAGCTCACCCAAGGGGGGCGGGGGCCGCAATCAGCCCCAGCATTTT,CASSPKGGGGRNQPQHF